The 27 T cell receptor beta chains presented below share a single source sample, sequenced in a study of blood T cells in healthy people across ages. The authors ran a second PCR of 7 to 11 cycles using a sample-barcoded 5' primer and a J-beta primer mix. TCRdb independently ran MiXCR on the 5' RACE reads; one entry per CDR3 protein. Among hundreds of thousands of distinct CDR3 sequences listed, approximately 30% were seen once. The sequencing sample was made of blood. The receptor set was obtained from a woman of 80 years or more in good health.

In regard to this clonotype: Just one base apart from a much larger clone, this may be a read error. This chain connects TRBV12-3 or TRBV12-4 to TRBJ2-3, with D perhaps matching TRBD2 (5 bases). The CDR3 covers 14 residues. The CDR3 nucleotides read TGTGCCAGCAGACTGAGGGAGAGCACAGATGCGCAGTATTTT. It encodes CASRLRESTDAQYF.

This clonotype appeared once. This may stem from a read error, because a much larger clone lies one nucleotide away. The rearrangement joins TRBV28 to TRBJ2-7; tentative D call: TRBD2 (5 bases). CDR3 size: 15 residues. Trimming took 3 bases from V and 1 from J, leaving 13 bases between them. Germline loops: CDR1 MDHEN, CDR2 SYDVKM. The CDR3 reads CASSLTGSGSYEQYF. In DNA, the CDR3 is TGTGCCAGCAGTTTGACCGGGTCGGGGTCCTACGAGCAGTACTTC.

As concerns this clonotype: A much larger clone lies a single base off, so this may be a read error. V and J are TRBV7-2 and TRBJ2-1; perhaps D is TRBD1 or TRBD2 (5 bases each). Deletions cut 0 bases from V and 7 bases from J, with 19 bases between. In germline, CDR1 is SGHTA, CDR2 FQGNSA. The CDR3 is 17 residues long. CDR3 DNA sequence: TGTGCCAGCAGCTTAGCGTGGGGGAATAGGGGTACTAATGAGCAGTTCTTC. Amino acid sequence: CASSLAWGNRGTNEQFF.

This clonotype came up once. The rearrangement joins TRBV7-2 to TRBJ2-7; D remains unclear. CDR1 and CDR2 (germline): SGHTA, FQGNSA. This CDR3 is 15 amino acids long. V dropped 5 bases and J dropped 4 bases, with 18 bases sitting between them. The chain's CDR3 is CASSPWETSSYEQYF. CDR3 bases: TGTGCCAGCAGCCCTTGGGAAACCAGCTCTTACGAGCAGTACTTC.

This chain links TRBV29-1 with TRBJ2-2, with D perhaps matching TRBD1 (6 bases). V gave up 7 bases and J gave up 3 bases, with 15 bases separating them. Germline V gene data show CDR1 as SQVTM and CDR2 as ANQGSEA. This CDR3 is 14 amino acids long. CDR3: CSAGSGADTGELFF. The CDR3 nucleotides are TGCAGCGCTGGGTCAGGGGCCGACACCGGGGAGCTGTTTTTT.

There are many counts of this clonotype. This chain links TRBV10-3 with TRBJ1-2, with D unresolved. CDR3 length: 17 amino acids. Trimming took 5 bases from V and 0 from J, leaving 19 bases between them. The germline V gene has CDR1 ENHRY and CDR2 SYGVKD. The CDR3 loop reads CAISSGSRQPTNYGYTF. In nucleotides, the CDR3 is TGTGCCATCAGTTCCGGGAGTCGCCAACCGACTAACTATGGCTACACCTTC.

The rearrangement uses TRBV7-2 and TRBJ2-7; perhaps TRBD2 as D (6 bases). The V end lost 5 bases, the J end lost 1 base, and 15 bases lay between the germline ends. The CDR3 is made up of 15 amino acids. Germline V gene data show CDR1 as SGHTA and CDR2 as FQGNSA. CDR3 residues: CASSQGGGISYEQYF. CDR3 DNA: TGTGCCAGCAGCCAGGGTGGCGGGATTTCCTACGAGCAGTACTTC.

This clonotype was recorded many times. The chain uses TRBV4-1 and TRBJ1-2; 7 nucleotides line up with TRBD1. Germline CDR1 MGHRA, CDR2 YSYEKL. J lost 5 bases, V lost 3 bases, and 12 bases had no gene match. The CDR3 is made up of 16 amino acids. Written as DNA, the CDR3 is TGCGCCAGCAGCCAGCCGAGACAGGGTGGGGAGTATGGCTACACCTTC. As protein: CASSQPRQGGEYGYTF.

In its sample, this clonotype was seen many times. The chain couples TRBV7-9 to TRBJ2-1; possible D gene TRBD2, 6 bases. The CDR3 covers 11 residues. The V gene lost 8 bases and the J gene lost 8 bases, with 10 bases spanning the gap. Germline V gives CDR1 SEHNR, CDR2 FQNEAQ (reference sequence). This chain's CDR3 is CASRRDHEQFF. CDR3 DNA sequence: TGTGCCAGCCGGAGGGATCATGAGCAGTTCTTC.

This clonotype was found a few times. This sequence joins TRBV4-1 and TRBJ1-2; D ambiguous. This CDR3 comprises 15 residues. Germline values: CDR1 MGHRA, CDR2 YSYEKL. V was cut by 3 bases and J by 2 bases, with 13 bases left in between. The CDR3 nucleotides read TGCGCCAGCAGCCATCCCGGACGGTTAAACTATGGCTACACCTTC. Residues: CASSHPGRLNYGYTF.

This clonotype occurred a few times. V and J are TRBV2 and TRBJ2-7, with 8 bases lining up with TRBD2. The CDR3 spans 14 residues. The ends lost 9 bases at V and 1 base at J; junction bases unmatched: 8. Per germline, CDR1 SNHLY and CDR2 FYNNEI. CDR3 bases: TGTGCCAGTTGTTGGGCGGGGGGATCCTACGAGCAGTACTTC. Translating it yields CASCWAGGSYEQYF.

About this clonotype itself: A much more abundant neighbour one base away suggests this may be a read error. The chain combines TRBV24-1 with TRBJ2-7; D is undetermined. CDR1 and CDR2 (germline): KGHDR, SFDVKD. The length of the CDR3 is 13 residues. V was pared by 5 bases and J by 7 bases, with 14 bases between. The CDR3 region has the DNA TGTGCCACCAGTGTCCCTCCGCCTTCTGAGCAGTACTTC. It yields the protein CATSVPPPSEQYF.

As concerns this clonotype: A clone one base away is much larger, so this may be a read error. The gene calls are TRBV20-1 and TRBJ2-7; 13 bases map to TRBD2. This CDR3 comprises 15 residues. With 1 base clipped from V and 4 bases from J, the junction kept 4 bases outside the gene matches. CDR1 is DFQATT, CDR2 SNEGSKA, per germline (reference sequence). The chain's CDR3 is CSARARTSGGYEQYF. In DNA form, the CDR3 reads TGCAGTGCTAGAGCTCGGACTAGCGGGGGATACGAGCAGTACTTC.

This clonotype was seen only once. A much larger clone differs from this one at a single base, so this may be a read error. The rearrangement links TRBV5-1 to TRBJ2-5; 10 bases line up with TRBD2. CDR1 and CDR2 from the germline V gene are SGHRS and YFSETQ. Unmatched junction bases numbered 16, after V lost 3 bases and J lost 11 bases. The CDR3 contains 16 residues. For the CDR3, the DNA is TGCGCCAGCAGCTCTATTAGCGGGGGGAGGCACAATGAGCAGTACTTC. This translates into CASSSISGGRHNEQYF.

This clonotype came up many times. This rearrangement joins TRBV29-1 to TRBJ2-3; D call uncertain. This CDR3 is 13 amino acids long. Deletions cut 7 bases from V and 0 bases from J, with 11 bases between. Germline V gene data show CDR1 as SQVTM and CDR2 as ANQGSEA. The CDR3 loop reads CSALRPSTDTQYF. The CDR3 nucleotides are TGCAGCGCCCTCCGCCCTAGCACAGATACGCAGTATTTT.

The V and J genes are TRBV20-1 and TRBJ2-4; D possibly corresponds to TRBD1 (6 bases). Gene TRBJ2-7 matches the end of the DNA better, so the J call may be wrong. Germline V gene sequence: CDR1 DFQATT, CDR2 SNEGSKA (reference sequence). The CDR3 extends over 14 amino acids. The CDR3 DNA is TGCAGTGCTAGACCGAGGACAGCGACCTACGAGCAGTACTTC. Its protein product is CSARPRTATYEQYF.

The genes are TRBV5-1 and TRBJ1-1; D remains ambiguous. Germline V CDR1 and CDR2: SGHRS, YFSETQ. The CDR3 totals 13 residues. The V and J ends lost 6 bases and 1 base respectively, with 10 bases between them. CDR3 coding DNA: TGCGCCAGCATGGAGACGGGGAACACTGAAGCTTTCTTT. Translation gives CASMETGNTEAFF.

Points on this clonotype: A much larger clone sits a single nucleotide away, making a read error possible. This chain uses TRBV5-1 with TRBJ2-3; D remains ambiguous. The CDR3 sequence is 16 residues long. Germline-derived CDR1 and CDR2 are SGHRS and YFSETQ. The CDR3 DNA is TGCGCCAGCAGCTTCCCCACCCATCTTAGCACAGATACGCGGTATTTT. This encodes CASSFPTHLSTDTRYF.

The rearrangement joins TRBV10-3 to TRBJ1-6; D possibly corresponds to TRBD1 (6 bases). CDR3 size: 15 residues. Trimming took 1 base from V and 6 from J, leaving 10 bases between them. Germline V gives CDR1 ENHRY, CDR2 SYGVKD. The CDR3, as DNA: TGTGCCATCAGTGAGTTTACAGGGAGTAATTCACCCCTCCACTTT. Protein: CAISEFTGSNSPLHF.

On this clonotype: A read error may explain this, as a much larger clone is one base away. This chain connects TRBV7-9 to TRBJ1-4, with D uncertain. Germline V lookup: CDR1 SEHNR, CDR2 FQNEAQ (reference sequence). This CDR3 spans 14 amino acids. CDR3 in amino acids: CASIRAQSNEKLYF. In DNA form, the CDR3 reads TGTGCCAGCATCCGGGCCCAGTCCAATGAAAAACTGTATTTT.

The chain carries TRBV6-5 and TRBJ1-4; D might be TRBD1 (5 bases). Germline loops: CDR1 MNHEY, CDR2 SVGAGI. Trimming cost V 3 bases and J 10 bases, with 18 bases left between them. The CDR3 covers 15 residues. The CDR3 DNA follows: TGTGCCAGCAGTTATAAATCGACCCTCGGGGGAAAACTGTTTTTT. As protein: CASSYKSTLGGKLFF.

This clonotype was found many times. The chain couples TRBV5-1 to TRBJ2-7, with D perhaps given as TRBD1 or TRBD2 (5 bases each). This CDR3 is 15 amino acids long. Germline CDR1 and CDR2: SGHRS and YFSETQ. Trimming cost V 3 bases and J 1 base, with 14 bases left between them. This chain's CDR3 is CASSSIGTASYEQYF. The CDR3 DNA reads TGCGCCAGCAGCTCAATCGGGACGGCTTCCTACGAGCAGTACTTC.

The V and J genes are TRBV12-3 or TRBV12-4 and TRBJ2-3; TRBD1 or TRBD2 may be the D gene (5 bases each). V lost 6 bases and J 4 bases, leaving 17 bases between the germline ends. The CDR3 consists of 15 residues. The CDR3 sequence: CASRSTGTVADTQYF. The CDR3 nucleotides are TGTGCCAGCAGAAGTACCGGGACGGTAGCAGATACGCAGTATTTT.

This chain uses TRBV25-1 with TRBJ1-2; D may be TRBD1 (5 bases). The CDR3 sequence is 15 residues long. Germline V gives CDR1 MGHDK, CDR2 SYGVNS. V lost 8 bases and J lost 0, with 16 bases in between. CDR3 bases: TGTGCCAGCGCTCTCGGGGGTCCCGCTAACTATGGCTACACCTTC. Residues: CASALGGPANYGYTF.

The V call is TRBV6-4, the J call TRBJ2-7; D may be TRBD2 (6 bases). V was shortened by 4 bases and J by 2 bases, with 12 bases between the two germline ends. Germline loops: CDR1 MRHNA, CDR2 SNTAGT. The CDR3 consists of 14 residues. The CDR3 nucleotides read TGTGCCAGCAGTGGTTGGACTACTCCCTACGAGCAGTACTTC. It translates to CASSGWTTPYEQYF.

This clonotype turned up a few times. A much larger clone is a single base away; this may be a read error. V is TRBV7-2 and J is TRBJ2-1; D is possibly TRBD2 (5 bases). The DNA end favors TRBJ2-7, so the J call may be wrong. Germline values: CDR1 SGHTA, CDR2 FQGNSA. The CDR3 totals 15 residues. In DNA form, the CDR3 reads TGTGCCAGCAGCCCTTACCCGGGGTCCTACAATGAGCAGTACTTC. This codes for CASSPYPGSYNEQYF.

This clonotype was seen repeatedly, ten times or more. V gene TRBV4-2 combines with J gene TRBJ2-1; D gene ambiguous. The V end lost 0 bases, the J end lost 4 bases, and 7 bases lay between the germline ends. The CDR3 has 14 amino acids. Germline V gene lookup returns CDR1 LGHNA and CDR2 YNFKEQ. CDR3 DNA: TGTGCCAGCAGCCAAGATGCCATTTACAATGAGCAGTTCTTC. Translation gives CASSQDAIYNEQFF.